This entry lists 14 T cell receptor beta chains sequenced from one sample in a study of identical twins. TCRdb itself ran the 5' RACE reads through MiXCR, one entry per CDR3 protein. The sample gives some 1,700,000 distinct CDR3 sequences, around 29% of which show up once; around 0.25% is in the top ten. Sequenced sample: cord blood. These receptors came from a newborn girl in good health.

In DNA, the CDR3 is TGCAGCGTGAACGGGGGAGGTCCTAATGAAAAACTGTTTTTT. Translating gives CSVNGGGPNEKLFF. The chain joins TRBV29-1 to TRBJ1-4, with TRBD1 as a possible D gene (5 bases). Germline-derived CDR1 and CDR2 are SQVTM and ANQGSEA. The CDR3 consists of 14 residues. V lost 6 bases to trimming and J lost 3 bases, with 14 bases between them.

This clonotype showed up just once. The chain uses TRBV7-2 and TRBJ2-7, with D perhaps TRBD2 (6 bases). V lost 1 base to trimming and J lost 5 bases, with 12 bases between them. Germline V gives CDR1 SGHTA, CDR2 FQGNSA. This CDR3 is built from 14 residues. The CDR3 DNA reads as TGTGCCAGCAGCTTAGGGGGTAGCGGCCACGAGCAGTACTTC. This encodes CASSLGGSGHEQYF. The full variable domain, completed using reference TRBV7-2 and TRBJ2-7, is GAGVSQSPSNKVTEKGKDVELRCDPISGHTALYWYRQSLGQGLEFLIYFQGNSAPDKSGLPSDRFSAERTGGSVSTLTIQRTQQEDSAVYLCASSLGGSGHEQYFGPGTRLTVT.

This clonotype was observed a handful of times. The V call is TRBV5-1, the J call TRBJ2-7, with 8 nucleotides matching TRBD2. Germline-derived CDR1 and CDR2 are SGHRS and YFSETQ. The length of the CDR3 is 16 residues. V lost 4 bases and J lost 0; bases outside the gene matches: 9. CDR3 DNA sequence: TGCGCCAGCAGCCCATGGACTAGCCCAAGCTCCTACGAGCAGTACTTC. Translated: CASSPWTSPSSYEQYF.

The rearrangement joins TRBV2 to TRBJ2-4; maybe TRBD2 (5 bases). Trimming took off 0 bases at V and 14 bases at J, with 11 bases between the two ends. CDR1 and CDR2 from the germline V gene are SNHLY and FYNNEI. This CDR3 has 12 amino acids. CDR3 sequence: CASSEARGLEYF. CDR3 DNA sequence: TGTGCCAGCAGTGAAGCGCGAGGACTGGAGTACTTC.

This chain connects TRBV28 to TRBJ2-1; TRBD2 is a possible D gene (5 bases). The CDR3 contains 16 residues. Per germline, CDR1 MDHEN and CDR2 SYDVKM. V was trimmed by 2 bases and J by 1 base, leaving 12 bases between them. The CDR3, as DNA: TGTGCCAGCAGTTTAACTAGACTAAGGTCCTACAATGAGCAGTTCTTC. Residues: CASSLTRLRSYNEQFF.

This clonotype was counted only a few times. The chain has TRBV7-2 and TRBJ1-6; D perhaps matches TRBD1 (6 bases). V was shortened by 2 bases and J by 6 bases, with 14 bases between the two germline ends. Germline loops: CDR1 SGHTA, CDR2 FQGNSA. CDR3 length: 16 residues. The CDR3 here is CASSLIGDTPNSPLHF. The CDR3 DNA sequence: TGTGCCAGCAGCTTAATAGGGGACACTCCTAATTCACCCCTCCACTTT.

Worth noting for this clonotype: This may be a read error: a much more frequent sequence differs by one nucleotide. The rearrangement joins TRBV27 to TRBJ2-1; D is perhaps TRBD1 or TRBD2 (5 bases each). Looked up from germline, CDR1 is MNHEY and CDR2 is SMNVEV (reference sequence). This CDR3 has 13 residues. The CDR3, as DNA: TGTGCCTGCAGTTTAGGGAGAGACAGAGAGCAGTTCTTC. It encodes CACSLGRDREQFF.

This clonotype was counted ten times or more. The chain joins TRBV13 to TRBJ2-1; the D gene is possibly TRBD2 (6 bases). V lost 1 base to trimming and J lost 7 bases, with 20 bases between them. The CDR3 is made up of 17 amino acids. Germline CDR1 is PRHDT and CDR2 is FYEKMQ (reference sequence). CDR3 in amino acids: CASSLVSGGNWGNEQFF. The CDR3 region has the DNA TGTGCCAGCAGCTTAGTCTCCGGCGGGAACTGGGGGAATGAGCAGTTCTTC.

Here the CDR3 DNA reads TGTGCCAGCAGTTTAGATAAGGTTCGCAATGAGCAGTTCTTC. Translating gives CASSLDKVRNEQFF. The chain uses TRBV27 and TRBJ2-1, with D unclear. Trimming took off 2 bases at V and 6 bases at J, with 11 bases between the two ends. CDR3 length equals 14 residues. CDR1 and CDR2 from the germline V gene are MNHEY and SMNVEV (reference sequence).

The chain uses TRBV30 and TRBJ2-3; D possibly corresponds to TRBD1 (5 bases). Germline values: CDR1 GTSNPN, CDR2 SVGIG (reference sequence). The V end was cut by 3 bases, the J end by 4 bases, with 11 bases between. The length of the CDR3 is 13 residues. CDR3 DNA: TGTGCCTGGAGGTGGGGCAGGGCAGATACGCAGTATTTT. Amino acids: CAWRWGRADTQYF.

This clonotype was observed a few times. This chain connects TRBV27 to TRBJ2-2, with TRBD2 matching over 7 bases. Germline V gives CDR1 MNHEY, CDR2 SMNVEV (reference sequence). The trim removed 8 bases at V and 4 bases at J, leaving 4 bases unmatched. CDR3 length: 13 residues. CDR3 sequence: CASRPSGTGELFF. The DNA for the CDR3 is TGTGCCAGCCGGCCTAGCGGCACCGGGGAGCTGTTTTTT.

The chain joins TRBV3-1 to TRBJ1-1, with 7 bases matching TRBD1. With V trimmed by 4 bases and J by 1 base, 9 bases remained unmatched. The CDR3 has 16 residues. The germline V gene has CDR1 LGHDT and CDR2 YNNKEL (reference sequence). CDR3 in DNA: TGTGCCAGCAGCCCCCGGGACAGCCTACCGAACACTGAAGCTTTCTTT. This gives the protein CASSPRDSLPNTEAFF. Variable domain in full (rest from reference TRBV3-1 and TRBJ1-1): DTAVSQTPKYLVTQMGNDKSIKCEQNLGHDTMYWYKQDSKKFLKIMFSYNNKELIINETVPNRFSPKSPDKAHLNLHINSLELGDSAVYFCASSPRDSLPNTEAFFGQGTRLTVV.

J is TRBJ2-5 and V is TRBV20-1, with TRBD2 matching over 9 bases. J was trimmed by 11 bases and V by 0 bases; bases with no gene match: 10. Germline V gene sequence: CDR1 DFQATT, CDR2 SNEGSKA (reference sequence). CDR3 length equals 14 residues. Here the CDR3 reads CSAREAGGVHEQYF. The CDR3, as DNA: TGCAGTGCTAGAGAAGCGGGAGGAGTACATGAGCAGTACTTC.

The CDR3 region has the DNA TGTGCCAGCAGCCAAGTCCCGGGACTAGCGAGCACCGGGGAGCTGTTTTTT. It codes for CASSQVPGLASTGELFF. V gene TRBV3-1 combines with J gene TRBJ2-2, with 10 bases identical to TRBD2. V gave up 1 base and J gave up 4 bases; unmatched junction bases: 6. Germline CDR1 and CDR2: LGHDT and YNNKEL (reference sequence). The CDR3 spans 17 residues. Full variable domain (remainder filled in from reference TRBV3-1 and TRBJ2-2): DTAVSQTPKYLVTQMGNDKSIKCEQNLGHDTMYWYKQDSKKFLKIMFSYNNKELIINETVPNRFSPKSPDKAHLNLHINSLELGDSAVYFCASSQVPGLASTGELFFGEGSRLTVL.